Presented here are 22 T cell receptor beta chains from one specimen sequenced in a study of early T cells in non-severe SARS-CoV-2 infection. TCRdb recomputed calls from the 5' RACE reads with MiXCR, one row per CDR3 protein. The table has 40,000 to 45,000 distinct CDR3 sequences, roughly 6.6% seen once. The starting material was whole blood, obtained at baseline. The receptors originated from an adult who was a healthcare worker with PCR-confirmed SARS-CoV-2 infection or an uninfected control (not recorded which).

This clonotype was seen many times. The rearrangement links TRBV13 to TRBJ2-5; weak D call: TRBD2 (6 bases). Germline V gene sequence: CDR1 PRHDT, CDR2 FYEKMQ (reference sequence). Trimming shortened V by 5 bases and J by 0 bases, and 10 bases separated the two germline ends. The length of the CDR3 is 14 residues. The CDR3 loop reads CASSPGGYQETQYF. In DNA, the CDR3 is TGTGCCAGCAGCCCCGGAGGGTACCAAGAGACCCAGTACTTC. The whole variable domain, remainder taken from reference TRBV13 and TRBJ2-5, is AAGVIQSPRHLIKEKRETATLKCYPIPRHDTVYWYQQGPGQDPQFLISFYEKMQSDKGSIPDRFSAQQFSDYHSELNMSSLELGDSALYFCASSPGGYQETQYFGPGTRLLVL.

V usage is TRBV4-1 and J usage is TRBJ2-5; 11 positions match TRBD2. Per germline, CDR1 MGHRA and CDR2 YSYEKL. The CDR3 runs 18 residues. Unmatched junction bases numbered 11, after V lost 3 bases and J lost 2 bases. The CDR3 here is CASSHPRRLAGRQETQYF. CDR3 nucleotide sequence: TGCGCCAGCAGCCATCCCAGGAGACTAGCGGGACGGCAAGAGACCCAGTACTTC.

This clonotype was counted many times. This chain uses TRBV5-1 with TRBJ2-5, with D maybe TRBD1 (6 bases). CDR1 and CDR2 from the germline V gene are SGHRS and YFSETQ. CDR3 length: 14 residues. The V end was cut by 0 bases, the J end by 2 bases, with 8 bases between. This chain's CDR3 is CASSLGQEQETQYF. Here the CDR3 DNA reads TGCGCCAGCAGCTTGGGACAGGAACAAGAGACCCAGTACTTC.

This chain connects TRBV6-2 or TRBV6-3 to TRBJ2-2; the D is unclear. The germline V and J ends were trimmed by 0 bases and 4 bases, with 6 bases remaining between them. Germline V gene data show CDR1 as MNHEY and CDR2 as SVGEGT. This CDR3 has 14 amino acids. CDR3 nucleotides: TGTGCCAGCAGTTACTCGTTGAGCACCGGGGAGCTGTTTTTT. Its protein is CASSYSLSTGELFF.

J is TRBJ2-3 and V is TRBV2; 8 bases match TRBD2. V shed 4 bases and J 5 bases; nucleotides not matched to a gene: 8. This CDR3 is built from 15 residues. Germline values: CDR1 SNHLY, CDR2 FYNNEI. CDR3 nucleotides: TGTGCCAGCAGTGGACAGCGGGGGAGATTAGATACGCAGTATTTT. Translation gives CASSGQRGRLDTQYF. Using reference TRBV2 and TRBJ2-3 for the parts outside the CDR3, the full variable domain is EPEVTQTPSHQVTQMGQEVILRCVPISNHLYFYWYRQILGQKVEFLVSFYNNEISEKSEIFDDQFSVERPDGSNFTLKIRSTKLEDSAMYFCASSGQRGRLDTQYFGPGTRLTVL.

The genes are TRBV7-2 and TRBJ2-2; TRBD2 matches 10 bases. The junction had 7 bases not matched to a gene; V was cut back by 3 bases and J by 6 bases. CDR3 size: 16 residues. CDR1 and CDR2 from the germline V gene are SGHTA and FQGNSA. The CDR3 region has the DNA TGTGCCAGCAGCTTTTCCAGCGGGGGGGCGGCCGGGGAGCTGTTTTTT. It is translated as CASSFSSGGAAGELFF. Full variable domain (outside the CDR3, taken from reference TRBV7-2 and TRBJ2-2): GAGVSQSPSNKVTEKGKDVELRCDPISGHTALYWYRQSLGQGLEFLIYFQGNSAPDKSGLPSDRFSAERTGGSVSTLTIQRTQQEDSAVYLCASSFSSGGAAGELFFGEGSRLTVL.

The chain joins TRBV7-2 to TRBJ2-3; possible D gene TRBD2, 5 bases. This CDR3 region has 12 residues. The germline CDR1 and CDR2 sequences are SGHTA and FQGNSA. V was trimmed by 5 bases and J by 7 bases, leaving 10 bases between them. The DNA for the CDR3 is TGTGCCAGCAGCCTCCTCGGGAATACGCAGTATTTT. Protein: CASSLLGNTQYF.

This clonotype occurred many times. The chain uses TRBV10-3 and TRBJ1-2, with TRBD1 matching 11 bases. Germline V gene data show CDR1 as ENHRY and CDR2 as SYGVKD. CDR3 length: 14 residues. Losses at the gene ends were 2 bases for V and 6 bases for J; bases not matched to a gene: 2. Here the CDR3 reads CAISERDRGNGYTF. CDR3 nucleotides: TGTGCCATCAGTGAGCGGGACAGGGGGAATGGCTACACCTTC.

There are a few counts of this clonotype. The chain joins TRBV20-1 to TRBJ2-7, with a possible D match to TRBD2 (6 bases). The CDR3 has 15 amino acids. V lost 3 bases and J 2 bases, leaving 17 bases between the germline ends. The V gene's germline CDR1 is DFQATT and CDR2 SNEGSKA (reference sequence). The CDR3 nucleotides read TGCAGTGCTAGGGGTTACGGACTACGTCCCTACGAGCAGTACTTC. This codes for CSARGYGLRPYEQYF.

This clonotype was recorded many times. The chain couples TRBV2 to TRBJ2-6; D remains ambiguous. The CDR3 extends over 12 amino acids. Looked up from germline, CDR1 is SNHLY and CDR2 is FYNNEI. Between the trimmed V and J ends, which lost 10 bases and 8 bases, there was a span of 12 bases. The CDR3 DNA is TGTGCCAACCGGCTTCCGACCAACGTCCTGACTTTC. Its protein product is CANRLPTNVLTF.

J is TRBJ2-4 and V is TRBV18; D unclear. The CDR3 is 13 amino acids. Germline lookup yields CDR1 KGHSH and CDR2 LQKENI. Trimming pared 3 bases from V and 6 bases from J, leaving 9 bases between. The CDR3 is CASSPQDGNIQYF. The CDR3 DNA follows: TGTGCCAGCTCACCCCAGGACGGAAACATTCAGTACTTC.

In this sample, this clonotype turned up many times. The CDR3 protein is CASSQEPGPYNSPLHF. CDR3 coding DNA: TGCGCCAGCAGCCAAGAGCCCGGGCCCTATAATTCACCCCTCCACTTT. The chain employs TRBV4-1 and TRBJ1-6; no firm D call. The V gene lost 0 bases and the J gene lost 2 bases, with 8 bases spanning the gap. Looked up from germline, CDR1 is MGHRA and CDR2 is YSYEKL. This CDR3 has 16 residues.

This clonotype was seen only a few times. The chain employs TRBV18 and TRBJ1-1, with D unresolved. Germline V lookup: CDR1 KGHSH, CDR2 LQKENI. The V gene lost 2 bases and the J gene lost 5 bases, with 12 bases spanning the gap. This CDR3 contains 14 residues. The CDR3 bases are TGTGCCAGCTCACCAAGGGCCATGTGGACTGAAGCTTTCTTT. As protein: CASSPRAMWTEAFF.

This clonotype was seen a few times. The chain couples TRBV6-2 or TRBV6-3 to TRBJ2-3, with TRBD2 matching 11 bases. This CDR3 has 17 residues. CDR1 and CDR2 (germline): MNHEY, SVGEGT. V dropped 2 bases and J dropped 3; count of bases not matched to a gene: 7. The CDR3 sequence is CASSYEGLAVITDTQYF. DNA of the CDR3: TGTGCCAGCAGTTACGAGGGACTAGCGGTAATTACAGATACGCAGTATTTT.

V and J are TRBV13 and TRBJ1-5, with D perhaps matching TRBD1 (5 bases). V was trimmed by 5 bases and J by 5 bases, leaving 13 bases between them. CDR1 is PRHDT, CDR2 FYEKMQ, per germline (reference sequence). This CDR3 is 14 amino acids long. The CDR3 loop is CASSAGGPYQPQHF. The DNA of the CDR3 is TGTGCCAGCAGCGCGGGGGGACCCTATCAGCCCCAGCATTTT.

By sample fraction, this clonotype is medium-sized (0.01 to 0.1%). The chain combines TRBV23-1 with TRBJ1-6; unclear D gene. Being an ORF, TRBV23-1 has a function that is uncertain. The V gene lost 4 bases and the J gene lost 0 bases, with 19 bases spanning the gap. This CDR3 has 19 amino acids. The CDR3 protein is CASSPLVGATSSYNSPLHF. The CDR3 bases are TGCGCCAGCAGTCCCCTTGTTGGAGCCACTAGCTCCTATAATTCACCCCTCCACTTT.

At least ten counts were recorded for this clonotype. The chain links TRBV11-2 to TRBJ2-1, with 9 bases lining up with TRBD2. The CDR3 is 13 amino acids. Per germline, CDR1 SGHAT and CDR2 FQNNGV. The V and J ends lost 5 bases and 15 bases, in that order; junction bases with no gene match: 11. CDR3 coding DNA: TGTGCCAGCAGCCTCGACCCTAGCGGGAATTGGTTCTTC. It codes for CASSLDPSGNWFF. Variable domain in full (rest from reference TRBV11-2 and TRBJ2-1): EAGVAQSPRYKIIEKRQSVAFWCNPISGHATLYWYQQILGQGPKLLIQFQNNGVVDDSQLPKDRFSAERLKGVDSTLKIQPAKLEDSAVYLCASSLDPSGNWFFGPGTRLTVL.

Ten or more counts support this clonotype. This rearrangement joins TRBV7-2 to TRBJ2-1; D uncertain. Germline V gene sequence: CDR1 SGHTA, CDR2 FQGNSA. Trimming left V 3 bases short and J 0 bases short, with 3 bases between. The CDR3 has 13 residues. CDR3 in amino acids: CASSLSSYNEQFF. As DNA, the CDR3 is TGTGCCAGCAGCTTGAGCTCCTACAATGAGCAGTTCTTC.

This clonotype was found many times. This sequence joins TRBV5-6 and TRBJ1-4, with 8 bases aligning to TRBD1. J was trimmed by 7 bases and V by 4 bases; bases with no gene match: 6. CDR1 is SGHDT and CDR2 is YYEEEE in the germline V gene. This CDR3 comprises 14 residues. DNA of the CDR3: TGTGCCAGCAGCCCAGGGGGCCGAATTGAAAAACTGTTTTTT. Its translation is CASSPGGRIEKLFF.

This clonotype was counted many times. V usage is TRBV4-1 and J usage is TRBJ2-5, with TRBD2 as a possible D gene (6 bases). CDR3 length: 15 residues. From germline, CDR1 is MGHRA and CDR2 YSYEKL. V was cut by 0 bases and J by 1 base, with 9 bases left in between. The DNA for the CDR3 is TGCGCCAGCAGCCAAGACCCGGGACTCCAAGAGACCCAGTACTTC. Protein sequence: CASSQDPGLQETQYF.

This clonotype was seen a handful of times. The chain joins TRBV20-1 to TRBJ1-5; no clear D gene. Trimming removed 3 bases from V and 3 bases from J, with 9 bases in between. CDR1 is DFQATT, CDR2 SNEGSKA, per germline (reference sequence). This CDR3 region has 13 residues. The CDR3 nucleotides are TGCAGTGCTAGTGGGTCAGACAATCAGCCCCAGCATTTT. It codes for CSASGSDNQPQHF.

CDR3 protein: CASKPDTRTYEQYF. CDR3 sequence (DNA): TGTGCCAGCAAACCGGACACCCGAACCTACGAGCAGTACTTC. V and J are TRBV7-9 and TRBJ2-7; TRBD1 is a possible D gene (5 bases). Trimming shortened V by 7 bases and J by 2 bases, and 15 bases separated the two germline ends. CDR1 and CDR2 (germline): SEHNR, FQNEAQ (reference sequence). The CDR3 covers 14 residues.